This T cell receptor (beta chain) appears in the sequencing data of a study of T cells in Graves' hyperthyroidism and ophthalmopathy. Uncontrolled infection, other autoimmune disease, pregnancy and lactation each barred patients from inclusion. The investigators amplified TCR beta CDR3 regions from RNA transcripts. HTBI primers were the set used in a first-round RT-PCR of the TCR CDR3. TCRdb fed the multiplex PCR reads into MiXCR, producing one record per CDR3 protein. The profile shows a few hundred thousand distinct CDR3 sequences, 15% to 20% of them singletons. General study findings and limits: Expanded thyroid clonotypes (above 0.001) were mostly also found in blood.

As for this clonotype: As yet, its antigen is unknown.

The length of the CDR3 is 13 residues. Per germline, CDR1 DFQATT and CDR2 SNEGSKA (reference sequence). The V gene lost 1 base and the J gene lost 4 bases, with 10 bases spanning the gap. The sample comprised blood. This receptor was taken from a woman in her 50s with Graves' hyperthyroidism. V and J are TRBV20-1 and TRBJ1-1; D is uncertain. DNA for the CDR3: TGCAGTGCTAGAGTTATTAGGATCACTGAAGCTTTCTTT. This codes for CSARVIRITEAFF.